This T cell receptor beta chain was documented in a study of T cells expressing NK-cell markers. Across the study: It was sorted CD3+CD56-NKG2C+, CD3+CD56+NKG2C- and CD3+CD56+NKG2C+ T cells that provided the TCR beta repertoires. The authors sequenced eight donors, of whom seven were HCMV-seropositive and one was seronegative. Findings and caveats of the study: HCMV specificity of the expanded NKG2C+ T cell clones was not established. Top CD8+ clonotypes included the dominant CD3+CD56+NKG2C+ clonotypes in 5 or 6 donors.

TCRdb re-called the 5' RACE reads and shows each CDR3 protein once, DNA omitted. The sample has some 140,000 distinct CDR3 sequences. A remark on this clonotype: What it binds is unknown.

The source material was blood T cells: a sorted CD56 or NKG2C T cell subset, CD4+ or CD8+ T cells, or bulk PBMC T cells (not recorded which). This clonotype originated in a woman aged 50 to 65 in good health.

The CDR3: CASSWGQREGLNNEQFF. The rearrangement uses TRBV5-1 and TRBJ2-1; the D gene TCRdb calls, TRBD2, cannot be checked with no DNA. CDR1 SGHRS and CDR2 YFSETQ come from the germline V gene. This CDR3 contains 17 residues.